One and the same sample provided the 19 T cell receptor beta chains below, sequenced in a study of T cell responses to AZD1222 COVID-19 vaccine. This table comes from immunoSEQ multiplex PCR, and its TCRdb copy is limited to in-frame clones, with some not included. The data contain 150,000 to 200,000 clones, 80% to 95% of them singletons. Specimen: peripheral blood, collected 28 days after the second AZD1222 dose. All receptors derive from an adult who received the AZD1222 COVID-19 vaccine.

The J gene is TRBJ2-1, the V gene TRBV18, with 7 nucleotides matching TRBD2. Germline V gives CDR1 KGHSH, CDR2 LQKENI. The trim removed 8 bases at V and 6 bases at J, leaving 10 bases unmatched. This CDR3 comprises 14 residues. The DNA for the CDR3 is TGTGCCAGCCTGAACGGGGGAGGGCCCAATGAGCAGTTCTTC. It specifies CASLNGGGPNEQFF. The whole variable domain, remainder taken from reference TRBV18 and TRBJ2-1, is NAGVMQNPRHLVRRRGQEARLRCSPMKGHSHVYWYRQLPEEGLKFMVYLQKENIIDESGMPKERFSAEFPKEGPSILRIQQVVRGDSAAYFCASLNGGGPNEQFFGPGTRLTVL.

CDR3: CASSFWGGPNTGELFF. CDR3 nucleotide sequence: TGTGCCAGCAGCTTCTGGGGAGGGCCGAACACCGGGGAGCTGTTTTTT. The chain has TRBV13 and TRBJ2-2; 7 bases are shared with TRBD2. The CDR3 sequence is 16 residues long. Looked up from germline, CDR1 is PRHDT and CDR2 is FYEKMQ (reference sequence). Losses at the gene ends were 3 bases for V and 0 bases for J; bases not matched to a gene: 4.

This chain joins TRBV5-1 and TRBJ2-3; D uncertain. The V end was cut by 3 bases, the J end by 0 bases, with 8 bases between. The CDR3 has 14 residues. Germline CDR1 SGHRS, CDR2 YFSETQ. The CDR3 nucleotides read TGCGCCAGCAGCTACGTATCTAGCACAGATACGCAGTATTTT. Protein sequence: CASSYVSSTDTQYF.

This clone has a single count. The chain joins TRBV11-3 to TRBJ2-3, with no clear D. The CDR3 has 13 residues. CDR1 and CDR2 from the germline V gene are SGHNT and YENEEA. The V end was cut by 7 bases, the J end by 2 bases, with 10 bases between. As DNA, the CDR3 is TGTGCCAGCACCCAGCCGGACACAGATACGCAGTATTTT. Translating it yields CASTQPDTDTQYF.

This clone turned up a few times. The chain carries TRBV28 and TRBJ1-1; no clear D. With 6 bases removed from V and 4 bases from J, the gap between germline ends came to 6 bases. The CDR3 length is 11 residues. The germline CDR1 and CDR2 sequences are MDHEN and SYDVKM. The CDR3 DNA sequence: TGTGCCAGCAGAAGAAGCACTGAAGCTTTCTTT. It yields the protein CASRRSTEAFF.

The V gene is TRBV5-5, the J gene TRBJ1-2; D unresolved. Germline CDR1 and CDR2: SGHKS and YYEKEE (reference sequence). The CDR3 runs 13 residues. The V gene lost 7 bases and the J gene lost 0 bases, with 10 bases spanning the gap. The CDR3 sequence is CASGTRANYGYTF. The CDR3 DNA follows: TGTGCCAGCGGTACAAGGGCTAACTATGGCTACACCTTC.

The rearrangement uses TRBV4-1 and TRBJ2-1, with D uncertain. The CDR3 consists of 12 residues. V gave up 0 bases and J gave up 9 bases, with 6 bases separating them. Germline lookup yields CDR1 MGHRA and CDR2 YSYEKL. The CDR3 reads CASSQDFAEQFF. The DNA for the CDR3 is TGCGCCAGCAGCCAAGATTTCGCTGAGCAGTTCTTC.

The rearrangement links TRBV5-1 to TRBJ2-7, with D perhaps being TRBD1 or TRBD2 (6 bases each). From germline, CDR1 is SGHRS and CDR2 YFSETQ. The CDR3 totals 17 residues. V was shortened by 1 base and J by 1 base, with 18 bases between the two germline ends. The DNA of the CDR3 is TGCGCCAGCAGCTTGCTTCCGGGGGCGTCGAATTCCTACGAGCAGTACTTC. As protein: CASSLLPGASNSYEQYF.

CDR3 residues: CATSRGQENTGELFF. The DNA of the CDR3 is TGTGCCACCAGCAGGGGGCAGGAGAACACCGGGGAGCTGTTTTTT. The rearrangement links TRBV15 to TRBJ2-2, with D possibly matching TRBD1 (5 bases). The germline V gene has CDR1 LNHNV and CDR2 YYDKDF (reference sequence). There are 15 residues in the CDR3. V was cut by 3 bases and J by 1 base, with 9 bases left in between.

This rearrangement joins TRBV6-5 to TRBJ1-4; D might be TRBD1 (5 bases). Trimming took 6 bases from V and 3 from J, leaving 8 bases between them. Germline loops: CDR1 MNHEY, CDR2 SVGAGI. The CDR3 is 13 residues long. The CDR3 coding sequence is TGTGCCAGCAGAAGCAGGGCTAATGAAAAACTGTTTTTT. This encodes CASRSRANEKLFF.

The chain combines TRBV5-1 with TRBJ1-1; D gene unclear. The germline V and J ends were trimmed by 0 bases and 1 base, with 7 bases remaining between them. CDR3 length equals 14 residues. Germline V CDR1 and CDR2: SGHRS, YFSETQ. The CDR3 protein is CASSLGERNTEAFF. Here the CDR3 DNA reads TGCGCCAGCAGCTTGGGGGAGCGGAACACTGAAGCTTTCTTT.

In DNA form, the CDR3 reads TGTGCCAGCAGCCAAGGCCGGAATGAAAAACTGTTTTTT. It yields the protein CASSQGRNEKLFF. The chain uses TRBV3-1 (or the pseudogene TRBV3-2) and TRBJ1-4; no definite D call. Germline CDR1 reads LGHDT; CDR2 reads YNNKEL (reference sequence). The CDR3 is 13 residues long. V lost 1 base and J lost 5, with 5 bases in between.

The chain joins TRBV19 to TRBJ1-2, with D tentatively TRBD1 (5 bases). Per germline, CDR1 LNHDA and CDR2 SQIVND (reference sequence). V dropped 1 base and J dropped 2 bases, with 14 bases sitting between them. The CDR3 covers 16 residues. The CDR3 DNA is TGTGCCAGTAGTATAGCTTATGAGGGGCTCAACTATGGCTACACCTTC. This sequence encodes CASSIAYEGLNYGYTF.

CDR3 protein: CASISGTGAYEQYF. CDR3 DNA sequence: TGTGCCAGCATCTCCGGGACAGGGGCCTACGAGCAGTACTTC. The genes are TRBV28 and TRBJ2-7, with 10 bases that match TRBD1. Germline CDR1 MDHEN, CDR2 SYDVKM. V shed 7 bases, J shed 2 bases, and the junction held 5 bases outside the gene matches. CDR3 size: 14 residues. The full variable domain, rest sourced from reference TRBV28 and TRBJ2-7, is DVKVTQSSRYLVKRTGEKVFLECVQDMDHENMFWYRQDPGLGLRLIYFSYDVKMKEKGDIPEGYSVSREKKERFSLILESASTNQTSMYLCASISGTGAYEQYFGPGTRLTVT.

This chain links TRBV30 with TRBJ2-1; TRBD2 aligns across 11 bases. J was trimmed by 3 bases and V by 3 bases; bases with no gene match: 10. The CDR3 runs 17 residues. CDR1 is GTSNPN and CDR2 is SVGIG in the germline V gene (reference sequence). The CDR3 bases are TGTGCCTGGAGGGACCTAGCGGGAGGCTCCTTCTACAATGAGCAGTTCTTC. Translating gives CAWRDLAGGSFYNEQFF.

This chain links TRBV29-1 with TRBJ1-3; D is ambiguous. V gave up 4 bases and J gave up 0 bases, with 10 bases separating them. CDR1 and CDR2 (germline): SQVTM, ANQGSEA. The CDR3 extends over 14 amino acids. CDR3: CSVGYDYSGNTIYF. As DNA, the CDR3 is TGCAGCGTTGGTTACGACTACTCTGGAAACACCATATATTTT.

This clone was found once. V is TRBV28 and J is TRBJ2-5; maybe TRBD2 (5 bases). V was shortened by 5 bases and J by 4 bases, with 17 bases between the two germline ends. Germline lookup yields CDR1 MDHEN and CDR2 SYDVKM. The CDR3 spans 15 residues. The CDR3 is CASSPLGSGGETQYF. The DNA of the CDR3 is TGTGCCAGCAGTCCCCTAGGCAGCGGTGGAGAGACCCAGTACTTC.

The chain carries TRBV28 and TRBJ2-1; TRBD2 aligns across 12 bases. This CDR3 is 16 amino acids long. Germline trimming cut 6 bases from V and 3 bases from J; bases unmatched to any gene: 6. Germline CDR1 is MDHEN and CDR2 is SYDVKM. Written as DNA, the CDR3 is TGTGCCAGCAGCCTCCCGGGACTAGCGGGCTACAATGAGCAGTTCTTC. Its protein product is CASSLPGLAGYNEQFF.

This clone was seen only once. The J gene is TRBJ2-7, the V gene TRBV6-5, with TRBD2 matching 7 bases. This CDR3 comprises 16 residues. Per germline, CDR1 MNHEY and CDR2 SVGAGI. V lost 0 bases, J lost 7 bases, and 12 bases stayed unmatched. This chain's CDR3 is CASSYSVGGGWREQYF. The CDR3 DNA reads TGTGCCAGCAGTTACTCTGTTGGGGGAGGGTGGAGGGAGCAGTACTTC.